This TCR beta chain was captured by sequencing in a study of T-cell memory formation after mild COVID-19. TCRdb re-analysed the 5' RACE reads in MiXCR, keeping a single row per CDR3 protein. Among approximately 230,000 distinct CDR3 sequences listed, about a sixth were seen once. Germline CDR1 MGHRA, CDR2 YSYEKL. V gave up 4 bases and J gave up 2 bases, with 17 bases separating them. The CDR3 consists of 16 residues. The chain combines TRBV4-1 with TRBJ1-1, with a weak D call TRBD1 (6 bases). The sequenced sample consisted of PBMCs or a T cell subset sorted from them (not recorded which). The sequence was collected from a man between 18 and 35 years old who had mild COVID-19 (a few samples of this study predate the infection). Cell type and time point are not known. CDR3 nucleotides: TGCGCCAGCAGCCGATTTGGCGGGGGGCGTAACACTGAAGCTTTCTTT. As protein: CASSRFGGGRNTEAFF.